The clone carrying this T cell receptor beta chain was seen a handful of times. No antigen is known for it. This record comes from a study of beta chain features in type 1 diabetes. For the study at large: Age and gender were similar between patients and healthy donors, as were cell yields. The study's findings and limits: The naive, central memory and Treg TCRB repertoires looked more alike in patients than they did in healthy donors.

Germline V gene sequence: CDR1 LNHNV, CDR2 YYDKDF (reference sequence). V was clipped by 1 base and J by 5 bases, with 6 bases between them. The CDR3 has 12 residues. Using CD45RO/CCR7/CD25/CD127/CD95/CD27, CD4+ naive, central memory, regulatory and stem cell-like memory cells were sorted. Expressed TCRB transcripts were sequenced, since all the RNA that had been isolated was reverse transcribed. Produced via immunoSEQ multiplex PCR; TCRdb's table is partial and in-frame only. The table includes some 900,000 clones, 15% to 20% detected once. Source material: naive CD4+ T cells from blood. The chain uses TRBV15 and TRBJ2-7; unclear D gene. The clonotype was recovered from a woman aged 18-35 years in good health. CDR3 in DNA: TGTGCCACCAGCAGAGGACCGAACGAGCAGTACTTC. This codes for CATSRGPNEQYF.